This T cell receptor (beta chain) emerged from a study of graft-versus-host responses after intestinal transplantation. Measured with immunoSEQ multiplex PCR; TCRdb has only the in-frame clones, and not every one. The sample records about 100,000 clones, roughly 87% being singletons. About this clone itself: Antigen specificity is unknown.

V was shortened by 3 bases and J by 5 bases, with 14 bases between the two germline ends. CDR3 length equals 14 residues. CDR1 is SGHRS, CDR2 YFSETQ, per germline. This sequence joins TRBV5-1 and TRBJ1-1; weak D call: TRBD1 (5 bases). The starting material was unstimulated CD4+ T cells sorted from spleen or lymph node cells, obtained before transplant. The TCR originated in a human donor who was the organ donor for an intestinal transplant. CDR3 coding DNA: TGCGCCAGCAGCTCCCGGGGGGTTCGAACTGAAGCTTTCTTT. It yields the protein CASSSRGVRTEAFF.